This TCR beta chain is drawn from a study of blood T cell repertoires in COVID-19. Study-wide background: Spain, Italy and the United States supplied samples that represented acute and convalescent COVID-19. PBMCs, B-cell-depleted T cells, or T cells were the source of the cDNA or gDNA that made up the material.

Original analysis: Reference gene primer amplification in the assay estimated nucleated cell counts. Method: immunoSEQ multiplex PCR; TCRdb's copy keeps in-frame clones and lacks some. That table is the source of V, J and clone size, and D and trimming were worked out from the DNA. The sample shows around 250,000 clones, approximately 82% of them seen only once. Within 2 weeks of study entry, exposed participants had contacted a PCR-confirmed or clinician-diagnosed COVID-19 case. Germline V lookup: CDR1 MNHEY, CDR2 SVGAGI. This CDR3 contains 11 residues. V lost 7 bases and J lost 5, with 8 bases in between.

This sequence originates from a man aged 35 to 55 who had been exposed to COVID-19. The V call is TRBV6-5, the J call TRBJ2-5; D gene unclear. Sequencing was performed on PBMCs or T cells enriched from blood (not recorded which). The CDR3 region is CASNLRETQYF. The CDR3 DNA reads TGTGCCAGCAACCTGAGGGAGACCCAGTACTTC.